One sample yielded the 10 T cell receptor beta chains listed below, sequenced in a study of shared clonotypes between healthy human individuals. The protocol was immunoSEQ multiplex PCR, while the TCRdb copy is restricted to in-frame clones and leaves out a portion. The sample lists some 480,000 clones; roughly 85% were seen once. The sequencing sample was made of PBMCs. The source of these receptors is a woman aged 40-49 years in good health. Some clones in this sample may be carry-over from other donors' samples.

The rearrangement links TRBV4-3 to TRBJ2-2; D possibly uses TRBD1 or TRBD2 (5 bases each). Trimming shortened V by 0 bases and J by 4 bases, and 9 bases separated the two germline ends. CDR3 length equals 15 residues. The germline V gene encodes CDR1 LGHNA and CDR2 YSLEER. CDR3 sequence: CASSQDGGRTGELFF. Written as DNA, the CDR3 is TGCGCCAGCAGCCAAGATGGGGGACGCACCGGGGAGCTGTTTTTT.

This clone appeared a single time. This sequence joins TRBV28 and TRBJ1-5; tentatively, D is TRBD1 (6 bases). The CDR3 spans 14 residues. Germline V lookup: CDR1 MDHEN, CDR2 SYDVKM. The V and J ends lost 5 bases and 4 bases respectively, with 12 bases between them. CDR3 in amino acids: CASSPPGQNQPQHF. The DNA for the CDR3 is TGTGCCAGCAGTCCTCCGGGACAAAATCAGCCCCAGCATTTT. Full variable domain (missing parts from reference TRBV28 and TRBJ1-5): DVKVTQSSRYLVKRTGEKVFLECVQDMDHENMFWYRQDPGLGLRLIYFSYDVKMKEKGDIPEGYSVSREKKERFSLILESASTNQTSMYLCASSPPGQNQPQHFGDGTRLSIL.

The chain carries TRBV10-3 and TRBJ2-7; 8 bases map to TRBD1. The J segment lost 2 bases and the V segment lost 0 bases, leaving 3 bases of the junction unmatched. The germline CDR1 and CDR2 sequences are ENHRY and SYGVKD. The CDR3 sequence is 15 residues long. The CDR3 nucleotides read TGTGCCATCAGTGAGTCTGTCAGGGGGCCCTACGAGCAGTACTTC. Translated: CAISESVRGPYEQYF.

A word on this clone: The germline gene is not matched at one end of the junction; a read error may be the cause. The V and J genes are TRBV11-1 and TRBJ1-5; D is possibly TRBD1 (6 bases). This CDR3 spans 13 amino acids. The V gene's germline CDR1 is SGHAT and CDR2 FQDESV (reference sequence). CDR3 region: CASSPNRDQSQHF. CDR3 nucleotides: TGTGCCAGCAGCCCCAACAGGGATCAGTCCCAGCATTTT.

This clone was seen just once. V usage is TRBV7-2 and J usage is TRBJ2-1, with unresolved D. V lost 4 bases to trimming and J lost 4 bases, with 8 bases between them. Germline assignment: CDR1 SGHTA and CDR2 FQGNSA. This CDR3 has 13 residues. The CDR3 is CASSSRYYNEQFF. As DNA, the CDR3 is TGTGCCAGCAGCTCTCGATATTACAATGAGCAGTTCTTC.

The V and J genes are TRBV5-1 and TRBJ1-5; D ambiguous. The CDR3 runs to 15 residues. Trimming took 0 bases from V and 4 from J, leaving 11 bases between them. Germline CDR1 SGHRS, CDR2 YFSETQ. The CDR3, as DNA: TGCGCCAGCAGCTTGGGGATTGATGGGAATCAGCCCCAGCATTTT. This sequence encodes CASSLGIDGNQPQHF. The whole variable domain, remainder taken from reference TRBV5-1 and TRBJ1-5, is KAGVTQTPRYLIKTRGQQVTLSCSPISGHRSVSWYQQTPGQGLQFLFEYFSETQRNKGNFPGRFSGRQFSNSRSEMNVSTLELGDSALYLCASSLGIDGNQPQHFGDGTRLSIL.

V usage is TRBV2 and J usage is TRBJ1-2; D uncertain. The CDR3 runs 14 residues. The V and J ends lost 2 bases and 0 bases respectively, with 7 bases between them. CDR1 is SNHLY, CDR2 FYNNEI, per germline. CDR3 loop: CASSEPAPNYGYTF. As DNA, the CDR3 is TGTGCCAGCAGTGAACCGGCTCCTAACTATGGCTACACCTTC.

The chain recombines TRBV7-9 with TRBJ2-1, with D tentatively TRBD1 (5 bases). Trimming took 5 bases from V and 0 from J, leaving 17 bases between them. CDR1 and CDR2 from the germline V gene are SEHNR and FQNEAQ (reference sequence). This CDR3 has 17 residues. CDR3 sequence reads: CASSGEDTQSSYNEQFF. The DNA of the CDR3 is TGTGCCAGCAGCGGAGAGGACACCCAGAGCTCCTACAATGAGCAGTTCTTC.

In nucleotides, the CDR3 is TGTGCCAGCAGCTTGGCGCGGGACGGTGAAGCTTTCTTT. Its protein is CASSLARDGEAFF. The V and J genes are TRBV5-4 and TRBJ1-1; tentatively, D is TRBD1 (5 bases). Germline CDR1 is SGHNT and CDR2 is YYREEE (reference sequence). The CDR3 has 13 residues. Trimming cost V 0 bases and J 7 bases, with 10 bases left between them.

To note about this clone: This is likely an artifact of a read error, given a far larger clone one base away. The chain uses TRBV9 and TRBJ2-7, with a weak D call TRBD2 (5 bases). V was clipped by 4 bases and J by 0 bases, with 8 bases between them. Germline lookup yields CDR1 SGDLS and CDR2 YYNGEE. The CDR3 consists of 13 residues. The CDR3 here is CASSPRGSYEQYF. CDR3 coding DNA: TGTGCCAGCAGCCCCCGGGGCTCCTACGAGCAGTACTTC.